One sample yielded the 5 T cell receptor beta chains listed below, sequenced in a study of blood T cell repertoires in COVID-19. Using immunoSEQ multiplex PCR, the repertoire was profiled, and TCRdb retains in-frame clones only, with some absent. The sample lists about 86,000 clones; 65% to 80% were seen once. Sequenced material: peripheral blood. The source of these receptors is a man in his 70s with acute or convalescent COVID-19.

The genes are TRBV6-4 and TRBJ2-7; D ambiguous. From germline, CDR1 is MRHNA and CDR2 SNTAGT. CDR3 length: 11 residues. V gave up 2 bases and J gave up 7 bases, with 6 bases separating them. As DNA, the CDR3 is TGTGCCAGCAGTGACAGCCGGGAGCAGTACGTC. It translates to CASSDSREQYV.

In regard to this clone: Other DNA variants within this sample encode the same CDR3. The J gene is TRBJ2-7, the V gene TRBV15; the D is unclear. CDR3 size: 14 residues. Trimming took 1 base from V and 0 from J, leaving 7 bases between them. Germline CDR1 LNHNV, CDR2 YYDKDF (reference sequence). CDR3 in amino acids: CATSRGGSSYEQYF. The CDR3 DNA is TGTGCCACCAGCAGAGGCGGTTCCTCCTACGAGCAGTACTTC.

V usage is TRBV7-2 and J usage is TRBJ1-2, with 7 bases identical to TRBD1. The length of the CDR3 is 14 residues. With V trimmed by 7 bases and J by 0 bases, 5 bases remained unmatched. Germline lookup yields CDR1 SGHTA and CDR2 FQGNSA. The CDR3 nucleotides are TGTGCCAGCACCTCCGGGACAGCTAACTATGGCTACACCTTC. Protein sequence: CASTSGTANYGYTF. The full variable domain, rest sourced from reference TRBV7-2 and TRBJ1-2, is GAGVSQSPSNKVTEKGKDVELRCDPISGHTALYWYRQSLGQGLEFLIYFQGNSAPDKSGLPSDRFSAERTGGSVSTLTIQRTQQEDSAVYLCASTSGTANYGYTFGSGTRLTVV.

This rearrangement joins TRBV6-5 to TRBJ2-3; 8 positions agree with TRBD2. Trimming took 6 bases from V and 6 from J; bases not matched to a gene: 5. Per germline, CDR1 MNHEY and CDR2 SVGAGI. The CDR3 extends over 13 amino acids. The CDR3 DNA reads as TGTGCCAGCAGGGGGACTAGAGTGGATACGCAGTATTTT. Its protein is CASRGTRVDTQYF.

The chain employs TRBV13 and TRBJ2-7; tentative D call: TRBD1 (5 bases). Per the germline V gene, CDR1 is PRHDT and CDR2 is FYEKMQ (reference sequence). V lost 2 bases and J lost 6, with 8 bases in between. The CDR3 length is 12 residues. The CDR3 region is CASSLQGFEQYF. The CDR3 region has the DNA TGTGCCAGCAGCTTACAGGGTTTCGAGCAGTACTTC.